This TCR beta chain was identified in a study of T cells after yellow fever vaccination. They built TCR cDNA with 5'RACE template switching, a step that put in a universal primer site and UMIs. In TCRdb, the 5' RACE reads were re-called with MiXCR into one record per CDR3 protein. The sample comprises 68,000 or so distinct CDR3 sequences, around 7% of which are singletons, and 30% to 45% rests with the top ten. V shed 0 bases and J shed 5 bases, with 8 bases lying between them. This CDR3 has 13 residues. The germline V gene encodes CDR1 SGHRS and CDR2 YFSETQ. There are many counts of this clonotype. The origin of this receptor is a man between 18 and 35 years old who received the YFV17D yellow fever vaccine. The chain couples TRBV5-1 to TRBJ2-5; TRBD1 might be the D (5 bases). Sample: CD8+ T cells sorted from PBMCs, taken more than 40 days after the first yellow fever vaccination. The DNA of the CDR3 is TGCGCCAGCAGCTTGGAAGGGGCCGAGACCCAGTACTTC. This codes for CASSLEGAETQYF.